Below, one T cell receptor (beta chain) is given with its context. Its target is not known. Vbeta (60) and Jbeta (13) primers were used in the PCR. As processed by the authors: In a later analysis, of roughly 73 million unique beta chains, 9 million to 11 million appeared in at least two donors. Assay used: immunoSEQ multiplex PCR; TCRdb lists only in-frame clones, some missing. D and trimming come from the DNA, and the V and J calls and clone size come from that table. The data contain about 75,000 clones, approximately 80% of them singletons. These data are taken from a study of cytomegalovirus exposure and HLA in healthy donors. Overall study findings and caveats: The authors enumerated over 150 TCR beta chains as linked to cytomegalovirus.

The V end was cut by 4 bases, the J end by 0 bases, with 11 bases between. The CDR3 contains 14 residues. CDR1 and CDR2 (germline): SGHRS, YFSETQ. The specimen sequenced was PBMCs. This receptor was identified in a man between 65 and 85 years old in good health and CMV-seropositive. The rearrangement joins TRBV5-1 to TRBJ2-7; D unresolved. CDR3 sequence (DNA): TGCGCCAGCAGCCAAGATCCGAGCTCCTACGAGCAGTACTTC. Protein sequence: CASSQDPSSYEQYF.